This entry lists 21 T cell receptor beta chains sequenced from one sample in a study of neurological immune-mediated disorders. TCRdb recomputed calls from the 5' RACE reads with MiXCR, one row per CDR3 protein. The sample consists of more than 20,000 distinct CDR3 sequences, roughly 13% of them appearing once. Material for sequencing was PBMCs. The receptors come from a woman aged 40 to 50 with HTLV-1-associated myelopathy (HAM/TSP).

This clonotype was picked up a small number of times. V is TRBV7-2 and J is TRBJ1-1; 7 bases fit TRBD1. Trimming cost V 0 bases and J 5 bases; bases outside gene matches: 12. CDR3 length: 17 amino acids. Germline CDR1 SGHTA, CDR2 FQGNSA. The CDR3 nucleotides read TGTGCCAGCAGCTTAGCTGGGAGGGGGCGGGTAGGGACTGAAGCTTTCTTT. Encoded protein: CASSLAGRGRVGTEAFF.

This clonotype was observed many times. J is TRBJ2-5 and V is TRBV9, with TRBD2 matching 10 bases. With 0 bases clipped from V and 4 bases from J, the junction kept 12 bases outside the gene matches. Germline loops: CDR1 SGDLS, CDR2 YYNGEE. The CDR3 is 18 residues long. CDR3 bases: TGTGCCAGCAGCGTAGGGTCCAGCGGGGGGGCCCGGGGAGAGACCCAGTACTTC. Protein product: CASSVGSSGGARGETQYF.

This clonotype has a count of ten or more. The chain joins TRBV12-3 or TRBV12-4 to TRBJ1-5; D gene unclear. The CDR3 has 13 residues. V dropped 7 bases and J dropped 5 bases, with 12 bases sitting between them. CDR3 sequence: CASTLEGDQPQHF. Written as DNA, the CDR3 is TGTGCCAGCACCCTGGAGGGAGATCAGCCCCAGCATTTT.

Many counts were recorded for this clonotype. A much larger clone sits a single nucleotide away, making a read error possible. This chain connects TRBV7-9 to TRBJ2-1; D is undetermined. Germline V gives CDR1 SEHNR, CDR2 FQNEAQ (reference sequence). CDR3 length equals 11 residues. The ends were cut back, 5 bases at V and 8 bases at J, with 7 bases in the middle. CDR3 loop: CASSPKDEQFF. The CDR3 nucleotides read TGTGCCAGCAGCCCGAAGGATGAGCAGTTCTTC.

This clonotype appeared many times. This chain joins TRBV6-6 and TRBJ1-2, with TRBD1 identical over 7 bases. Germline CDR1 is MNHNY and CDR2 is SVGAGI (reference sequence). With 5 bases clipped from V and 4 bases from J, the junction kept 7 bases outside the gene matches. This CDR3 comprises 14 residues. The CDR3 is CASSRPDRIYGYTF. Here the CDR3 DNA reads TGTGCCAGCAGTAGGCCGGACAGGATCTATGGCTACACCTTC.

This clonotype was seen many times. The chain carries TRBV7-2 and TRBJ2-4; D is unclear. The CDR3 extends over 15 amino acids. The V end lost 2 bases, the J end lost 0 bases, and 8 bases lay between the germline ends. Germline CDR1 is SGHTA and CDR2 is FQGNSA. In DNA form, the CDR3 reads TGTGCCAGCAGCTTAACCGGATTAGCCAAAAACATTCAGTACTTC. Translating it yields CASSLTGLAKNIQYF.

There are many counts of this clonotype. This chain uses TRBV5-1 with TRBJ2-7, with 7 bases that match TRBD2. The CDR3 totals 15 residues. Germline trimming cut 0 bases from V and 6 bases from J; bases unmatched to any gene: 9. From germline, CDR1 is SGHRS and CDR2 YFSETQ. The CDR3 loop is CASSLVGNLAGEQYF. CDR3 nucleotides: TGCGCCAGCAGCTTGGTCGGTAACTTAGCGGGCGAGCAGTACTTC. The full variable domain, in which reference TRBV5-1 and TRBJ2-7 provide the parts outside the CDR3, is KAGVTQTPRYLIKTRGQQVTLSCSPISGHRSVSWYQQTPGQGLQFLFEYFSETQRNKGNFPGRFSGRQFSNSRSEMNVSTLELGDSALYLCASSLVGNLAGEQYFGPGTRLTVT.

This clonotype was counted many times. The chain uses TRBV5-1 and TRBJ1-1, with 9 bases lining up with TRBD1. The CDR3 totals 16 residues. Germline values: CDR1 SGHRS, CDR2 YFSETQ. The ends lost 3 bases at V and 6 bases at J; junction bases unmatched: 12. The CDR3 coding sequence is TGCGCCAGCAGCTCCGGGACAGGGAAAGTTTTCGCTGAAGCTTTCTTT. This sequence encodes CASSSGTGKVFAEAFF.

This clonotype was seen only a few times. The rearrangement joins TRBV7-2 to TRBJ2-2; the D is unclear. Germline CDR1 and CDR2: SGHTA and FQGNSA. This CDR3 is 13 amino acids long. The V end lost 0 bases, the J end lost 7 bases, and 6 bases lay between the germline ends. The chain's CDR3 is CASSLASIGELFF. As DNA, the CDR3 is TGTGCCAGCAGCTTAGCCTCGATCGGGGAGCTGTTTTTT. The full variable domain, its missing parts supplied by reference TRBV7-2 and TRBJ2-2, is GAGVSQSPSNKVTEKGKDVELRCDPISGHTALYWYRQSLGQGLEFLIYFQGNSAPDKSGLPSDRFSAERTGGSVSTLTIQRTQQEDSAVYLCASSLASIGELFFGEGSRLTVL.

This clonotype was detected ten times or more. This rearrangement joins TRBV3-1 to TRBJ2-3, with unresolved D. The CDR3 sequence is 17 residues long. From germline, CDR1 is LGHDT and CDR2 YNNKEL (reference sequence). Trimming pared 0 bases from V and 2 bases from J, leaving 15 bases between. The CDR3 coding sequence is TGTGCCAGCAGCCAAGATCTGTACTTCCTCCACACAGATACGCAGTATTTT. It is translated as CASSQDLYFLHTDTQYF.

This clonotype was observed at least ten times. This sequence joins TRBV20-1 and TRBJ2-1; 11 bases agree with TRBD2. Per germline, CDR1 DFQATT and CDR2 SNEGSKA (reference sequence). The CDR3 is 18 amino acids. The V segment lost 4 bases and the J segment 1 base; nucleotides outside the gene matches: 12. The DNA of the CDR3 is TGCAGTGCTACACTCTATGGGACTAGCGGTAAATCCTACAATGAGCAGTTCTTC. Its translation is CSATLYGTSGKSYNEQFF.

This clonotype was counted many times. J is TRBJ2-1 and V is TRBV7-8, with D unresolved. The CDR3 loop spans 15 amino acids. The germline gives CDR1 SGHVS, CDR2 FQNEAQ. With 0 bases removed from V and 4 bases from J, the gap between germline ends came to 10 bases. CDR3 bases: TGTGCCAGCAGCTTAGCGGAAGCCGAATACAATGAGCAGTTCTTC. Translating it yields CASSLAEAEYNEQFF.

This clonotype was picked up many times. The chain couples TRBV5-4 to TRBJ1-1; TRBD1 is a possible D gene (6 bases). Germline CDR1 and CDR2: SGHNT and YYREEE (reference sequence). V lost 5 bases and J lost 0, with 8 bases in between. The CDR3 spans 13 residues. The CDR3 spells CASRGALNTEAFF. In DNA, the CDR3 is TGTGCCAGCAGGGGGGCGCTGAACACTGAAGCTTTCTTT.

This clonotype appeared many times. The chain combines TRBV9 with TRBJ1-1, with D possibly being TRBD1 (6 bases). In germline, CDR1 is SGDLS, CDR2 YYNGEE. The CDR3 runs 13 residues. The V and J ends lost 4 bases and 6 bases respectively, with 13 bases between them. CDR3 DNA: TGTGCCAGCAGCAACCGGGACAACTCTGAAGCTTTCTTT. Its protein is CASSNRDNSEAFF.

Many counts were recorded for this clonotype. This sequence joins TRBV20-1 and TRBJ2-3, with 10 nucleotides matching TRBD2. V was pared by 6 bases and J by 5 bases, with 8 bases of the junction left unmatched. Germline CDR1 is DFQATT and CDR2 is SNEGSKA (reference sequence). The CDR3 has 14 amino acids. CDR3 DNA sequence: TGCAGTGCCGTCGAGCGGGGGGGGAAAGATACGCAGTATTTT. Protein: CSAVERGGKDTQYF.

This clonotype was detected many times. The chain joins TRBV14 to TRBJ1-1; D is unclear. Per the germline V gene, CDR1 is SGHDN and CDR2 is FVKESK. CDR3 length equals 15 residues. Trimming removed 1 base from V and 1 base from J, with 10 bases in between. The CDR3, as DNA: TGTGCCAGCAGCCAAGGTACATGGGGGAACACTGAAGCTTTCTTT. Its translation: CASSQGTWGNTEAFF.

This clonotype occurred many times. The CDR3 DNA reads TGTGCAAGCGCGTCCCGGACAGGGGGCACCGAGCAGTACGTC. The encoded protein is CASASRTGGTEQYV. The V call is TRBV6-1, the J call TRBJ2-7, with 11 bases that match TRBD1. Germline V lookup: CDR1 MNHNS, CDR2 SASEGT. The CDR3 totals 14 residues.

This clonotype was seen repeatedly, ten times or more. The chain carries TRBV7-2 and TRBJ2-2, with 10 bases lining up with TRBD2. Trimming took 7 bases from V and 3 from J; bases not matched to a gene: 5. CDR1 and CDR2 from the germline V gene are SGHTA and FQGNSA. This CDR3 comprises 15 residues. The CDR3 DNA reads as TGTGCCAGCAACCAGCGGGGGGGGTACACCGGGGAGCTGTTTTTT. This encodes CASNQRGGYTGELFF.

This clonotype occurred many times. CDR3 residues: CASSDSVTGSYEQYF. CDR3 coding DNA: TGCGCCAGCAGTGATTCTGTGACAGGCTCCTACGAGCAGTACTTC. The chain recombines TRBV10-1 with TRBJ2-7, with D possibly TRBD1 on 6 matching bases. Trimming stripped 3 bases from V and 0 bases from J, with 12 bases between. CDR1 WNHNN and CDR2 SYGVQD come from the germline V gene (reference sequence). This CDR3 has 15 residues.

This clonotype was seen many times. This sequence joins TRBV12-5 and TRBJ2-3; 8 bases are shared with TRBD1. The CDR3 extends over 14 amino acids. Germline V gene sequence: CDR1 LGHNT, CDR2 FRNRAP. The V segment lost 5 bases and the J segment 4 bases; nucleotides outside the gene matches: 5. The CDR3 nucleotides read TGTGCTAGTGGTCCGCAGACAGGGGCAGATACGCAGTATTTT. Protein sequence: CASGPQTGADTQYF.

This clonotype was seen only once. J is TRBJ2-7 and V is TRBV20-1; perhaps TRBD2 as D (5 bases). Germline CDR1 is DFQATT and CDR2 is SNEGSKA (reference sequence). CDR3 length: 13 amino acids. The V and J ends lost 4 bases and 6 bases respectively, with 16 bases between them. The DNA of the CDR3 is TGCAGTGCTATTAGCGCATTACCGAGCGAGCAGTACTTC. Its protein product is CSAISALPSEQYF.